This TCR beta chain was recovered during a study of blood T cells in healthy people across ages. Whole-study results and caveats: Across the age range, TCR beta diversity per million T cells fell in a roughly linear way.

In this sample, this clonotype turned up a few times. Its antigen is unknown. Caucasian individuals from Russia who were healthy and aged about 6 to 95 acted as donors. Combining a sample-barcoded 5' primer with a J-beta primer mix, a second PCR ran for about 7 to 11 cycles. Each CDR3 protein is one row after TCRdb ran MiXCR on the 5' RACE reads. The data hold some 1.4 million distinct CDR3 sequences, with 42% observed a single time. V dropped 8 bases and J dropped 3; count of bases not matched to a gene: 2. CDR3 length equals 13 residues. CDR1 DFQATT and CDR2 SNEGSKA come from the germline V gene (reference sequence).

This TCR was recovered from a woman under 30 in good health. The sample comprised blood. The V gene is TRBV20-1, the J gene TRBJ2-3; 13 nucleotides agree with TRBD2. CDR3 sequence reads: CSTTSGGTDTQYF. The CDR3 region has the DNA TGCAGTACGACTAGCGGGGGGACAGATACGCAGTATTTT.